These 8 T cell receptor beta chains came from one sample sequenced in a study of shared clonotypes between healthy human individuals. TCRdb's copy holds only in-frame clones and misses some; the assay was immunoSEQ multiplex PCR. The sample consists of around 940,000 clones, approximately 80% of them appearing once. The sample comprised memory CD4+ T cells sorted from blood. Described subset: CD45RA-negative fraction. All receptors derive from a man aged 18 to 30 in good health.

The CDR3: CASSRDHTDTQYF. The DNA of the CDR3 is TGTGCCAGCAGCAGGGACCACACAGATACGCAGTATTTT. The chain has TRBV9 and TRBJ2-3, with D possibly being TRBD1 or TRBD2 (5 bases each). CDR1 is SGDLS and CDR2 is YYNGEE in the germline V gene. V gave up 4 bases and J gave up 2 bases, with 8 bases separating them. CDR3 length equals 13 residues.

This chain links TRBV5-8 with TRBJ2-2; D not resolved. V was clipped by 4 bases and J by 6 bases, with 19 bases between them. The CDR3 covers 16 residues. The germline V gene has CDR1 SGHTS and CDR2 YDEGEE. CDR3 in amino acids: CASSPSDRYKSGELFF. The CDR3 coding sequence is TGTGCCAGCAGCCCATCCGACCGCTATAAATCCGGGGAGCTGTTTTTT.

This chain uses TRBV29-1 with TRBJ2-7; the D is unclear. Germline assignment: CDR1 SQVTM and CDR2 ANQGSEA. The V and J ends lost 6 bases and 3 bases respectively, with 15 bases between them. The length of the CDR3 is 13 residues. The CDR3 reads CSVGKDPNYEQYF. Written as DNA, the CDR3 is TGCAGCGTCGGAAAAGATCCAAACTACGAGCAGTACTTC.

This clone was counted a few times. The CDR3 DNA reads TGTGCCAGCAGTTTAGATACGGGCAAGTATCAGCCCCAGCATTTT. This gives the protein CASSLDTGKYQPQHF. The chain carries TRBV28 and TRBJ1-5; D call uncertain. This CDR3 contains 15 residues. V lost 2 bases and J 5 bases, leaving 13 bases between the germline ends. Germline CDR1 is MDHEN and CDR2 is SYDVKM.

The rearrangement uses TRBV30 and TRBJ2-2, with D unclear. Trimming left V 2 bases short and J 7 bases short, with 11 bases between. Germline CDR1 GTSNPN, CDR2 SVGIG (reference sequence). The CDR3 contains 13 residues. The DNA for the CDR3 is TGTGCCTGGAGTCAGAGTTTAGGCGGGGAGCTGTTTTTT. It is translated as CAWSQSLGGELFF.

The CDR3 sequence is CASSLGLGEAFF. In DNA, the CDR3 is TGTGCCAGCAGCTTAGGTCTGGGAGAAGCTTTCTTT. The gene calls are TRBV11-3 and TRBJ1-1, with unresolved D. Trimming removed 1 base from V and 8 bases from J, with 8 bases in between. The CDR3 runs 12 residues. CDR1 is SGHNT, CDR2 YENEEA, per germline. The full variable domain, in which reference TRBV11-3 and TRBJ1-1 provide the parts outside the CDR3, is EAGVVQSPRYKIIEKKQPVAFWCNPISGHNTLYWYLQNLGQGPELLIRYENEEAVDDSQLPKDRFSAERLKGVDSTLKIQPAELGDSAVYLCASSLGLGEAFFGQGTRLTVV.

The chain carries TRBV29-1 and TRBJ2-3; 12 bases map to TRBD2. The CDR3 length is 14 residues. The V segment lost 6 bases and the J segment 2 bases; nucleotides outside the gene matches: 3. Germline lookup yields CDR1 SQVTM and CDR2 ANQGSEA. The CDR3 is CSVWTSGNTDTQYF. In nucleotides, the CDR3 is TGCAGCGTCTGGACTAGCGGGAACACAGATACGCAGTATTTT.

This sequence joins TRBV5-1 and TRBJ2-2, with 12 nucleotides matching TRBD2. The CDR3 consists of 18 residues. Germline lookup yields CDR1 SGHRS and CDR2 YFSETQ. V lost 0 bases, J lost 6 bases, and 9 bases stayed unmatched. The CDR3 reads CASSLEGLAGLGAGELFF. DNA of the CDR3: TGCGCCAGCAGCTTGGAGGGACTAGCGGGTCTAGGCGCCGGGGAGCTGTTTTTT.